Described below is a single T cell receptor (beta chain) sequence and its context. The sample is drawn from a study of T cells expressing NK-cell markers. TCRdb re-analyzed the 5' RACE reads; it lists each CDR3 protein once, without DNA. The table counts 550,000 to 600,000 distinct CDR3 sequences; approximately 3.6% lies in the top ten. The CDR3 consists of 16 residues. The specimen sequenced was blood T cells: a sorted CD56 or NKG2C T cell subset, CD4+ or CD8+ T cells, or bulk PBMC T cells (not recorded which). This sequence originates from a man aged 18-30 years in good health. The chain couples TRBV12-3 or TRBV12-4 to TRBJ2-6; with no DNA, the TCRdb D assignment of TRBD1 cannot be verified. This CDR3 is CASSRQETSGANVLTF.